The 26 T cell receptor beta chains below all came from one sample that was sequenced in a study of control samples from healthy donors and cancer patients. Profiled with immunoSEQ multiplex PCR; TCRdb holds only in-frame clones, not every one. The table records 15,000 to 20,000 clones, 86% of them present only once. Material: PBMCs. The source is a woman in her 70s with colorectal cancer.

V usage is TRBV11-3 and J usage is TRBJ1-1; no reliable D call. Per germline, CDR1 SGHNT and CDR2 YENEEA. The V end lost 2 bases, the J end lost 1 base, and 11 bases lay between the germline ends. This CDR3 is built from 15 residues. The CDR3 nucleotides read TGTGCCAGCAGCTTATACGGCTTGGAGAACACTGAAGCTTTCTTT. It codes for CASSLYGLENTEAFF.

As DNA, the CDR3 is TGCGCCAGCCGTTCCTTCACAGATACGCAGTATTTT. Amino acid sequence: CASRSFTDTQYF. The chain uses TRBV5-1 and TRBJ2-3; D gene unclear. Germline CDR1 reads SGHRS; CDR2 reads YFSETQ. The CDR3 covers 12 residues. The germline V and J ends were trimmed by 7 bases and 2 bases, with 8 bases remaining between them. The variable domain in full, completed from reference TRBV5-1 and TRBJ2-3, reads KAGVTQTPRYLIKTRGQQVTLSCSPISGHRSVSWYQQTPGQGLQFLFEYFSETQRNKGNFPGRFSGRQFSNSRSEMNVSTLELGDSALYLCASRSFTDTQYFGPGTRLTVL.

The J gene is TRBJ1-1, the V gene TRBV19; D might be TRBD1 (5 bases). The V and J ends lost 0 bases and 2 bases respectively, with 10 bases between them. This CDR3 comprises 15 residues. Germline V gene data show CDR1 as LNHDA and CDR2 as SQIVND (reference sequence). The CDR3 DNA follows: TGTGCCAGTAGTATAGAGGGGGTAATAAACACTGAAGCTTTCTTT. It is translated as CASSIEGVINTEAFF.

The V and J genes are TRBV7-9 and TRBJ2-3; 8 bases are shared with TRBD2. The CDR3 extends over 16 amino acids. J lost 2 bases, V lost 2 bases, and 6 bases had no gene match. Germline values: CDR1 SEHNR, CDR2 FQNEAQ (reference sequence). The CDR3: CASSLSRGALTDTQYF. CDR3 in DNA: TGTGCCAGCAGCTTATCGCGGGGGGCCCTCACAGATACGCAGTATTTT. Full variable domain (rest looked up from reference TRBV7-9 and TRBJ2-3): DTGVSQNPRHKITKRGQNVTFRCDPISEHNRLYWYRQTLGQGPEFLTYFQNEAQLEKSRLLSDRFSAERPKGSFSTLEIQRTEQGDSAMYLCASSLSRGALTDTQYFGPGTRLTVL.

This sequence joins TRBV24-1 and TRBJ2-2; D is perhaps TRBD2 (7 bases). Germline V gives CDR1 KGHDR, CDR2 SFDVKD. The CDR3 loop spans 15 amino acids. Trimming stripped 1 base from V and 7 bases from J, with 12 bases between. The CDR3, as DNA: TGTGCCACCAGTGATTTTGGGCGGGGGCACGGGGAGCTGTTTTTT. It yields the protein CATSDFGRGHGELFF.

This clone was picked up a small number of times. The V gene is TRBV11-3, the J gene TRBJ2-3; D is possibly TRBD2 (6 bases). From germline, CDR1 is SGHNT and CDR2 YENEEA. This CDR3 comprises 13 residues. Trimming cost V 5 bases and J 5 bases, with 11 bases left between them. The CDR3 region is CASSHRDLDTQYF. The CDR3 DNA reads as TGTGCCAGCAGCCACCGGGACTTAGATACGCAGTATTTT.

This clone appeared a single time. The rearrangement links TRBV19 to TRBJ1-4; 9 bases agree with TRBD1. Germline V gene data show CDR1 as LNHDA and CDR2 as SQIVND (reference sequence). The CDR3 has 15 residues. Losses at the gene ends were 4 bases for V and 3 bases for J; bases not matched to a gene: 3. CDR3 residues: CASSRQGVANEKLFF. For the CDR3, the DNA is TGTGCCAGTAGTAGACAGGGGGTTGCTAATGAAAAACTGTTTTTT.

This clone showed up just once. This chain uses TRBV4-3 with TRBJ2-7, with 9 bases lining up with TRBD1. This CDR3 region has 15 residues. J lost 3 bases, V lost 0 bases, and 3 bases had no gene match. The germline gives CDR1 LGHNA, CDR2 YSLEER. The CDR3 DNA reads TGCGCCAGCAGCCAAGATATGGGACAGGGCTACGAGCAGTACTTC. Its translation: CASSQDMGQGYEQYF.

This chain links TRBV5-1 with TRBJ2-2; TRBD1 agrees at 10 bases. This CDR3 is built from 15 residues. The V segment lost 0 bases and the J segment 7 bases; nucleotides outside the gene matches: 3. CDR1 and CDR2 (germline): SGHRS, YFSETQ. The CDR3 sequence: CASSLVGTGVGELFF. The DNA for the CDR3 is TGCGCCAGCAGCTTGGTGGGGACAGGGGTCGGGGAGCTGTTTTTT.

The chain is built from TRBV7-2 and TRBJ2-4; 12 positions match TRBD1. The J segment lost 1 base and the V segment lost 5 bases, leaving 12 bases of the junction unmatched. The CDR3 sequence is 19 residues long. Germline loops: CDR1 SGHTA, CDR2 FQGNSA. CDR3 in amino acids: CASSHPGTGGAMAKNIQYF. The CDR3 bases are TGTGCCAGCAGCCACCCCGGGACAGGGGGCGCGATGGCCAAAAACATTCAGTACTTC.

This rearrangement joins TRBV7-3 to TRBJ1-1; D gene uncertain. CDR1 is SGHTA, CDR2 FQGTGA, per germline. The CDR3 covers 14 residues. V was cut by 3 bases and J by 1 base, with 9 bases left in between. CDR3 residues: CASSFGPANTEAFF. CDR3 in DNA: TGTGCCAGCAGCTTTGGCCCCGCGAACACTGAAGCTTTCTTT.

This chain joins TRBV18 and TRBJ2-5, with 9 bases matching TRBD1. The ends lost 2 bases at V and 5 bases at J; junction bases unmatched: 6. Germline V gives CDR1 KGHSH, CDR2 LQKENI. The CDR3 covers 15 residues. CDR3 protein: CASSPSQGARETQYF. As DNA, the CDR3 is TGTGCCAGCTCACCATCACAGGGGGCGCGGGAGACCCAGTACTTC.

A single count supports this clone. CDR3 amino acids: CASSPPGTQILYEQYF. The CDR3 DNA reads as TGTGCCAGCTCACCCCCAGGCACCCAAATACTCTACGAGCAGTACTTC. V and J are TRBV18 and TRBJ2-7; D is uncertain. Looked up from germline, CDR1 is KGHSH and CDR2 is LQKENI. The V end lost 3 bases, the J end lost 3 bases, and 18 bases lay between the germline ends. This CDR3 has 16 residues.

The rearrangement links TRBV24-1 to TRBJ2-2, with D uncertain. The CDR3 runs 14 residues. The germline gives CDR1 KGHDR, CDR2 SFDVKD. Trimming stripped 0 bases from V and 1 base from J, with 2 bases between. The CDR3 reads CATSDLLNTGELFF. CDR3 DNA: TGTGCCACCAGTGATTTGCTGAACACCGGGGAGCTGTTTTTT.

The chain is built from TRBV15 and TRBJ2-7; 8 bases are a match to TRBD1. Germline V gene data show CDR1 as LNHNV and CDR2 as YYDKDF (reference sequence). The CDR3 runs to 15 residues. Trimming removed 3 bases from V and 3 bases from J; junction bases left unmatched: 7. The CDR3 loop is CATSRSGQDIYEQYF. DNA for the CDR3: TGTGCCACCAGCAGGTCGGGACAGGATATCTACGAGCAGTACTTC. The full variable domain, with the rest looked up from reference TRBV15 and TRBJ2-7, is DAMVIQNPRYQVTQFGKPVTLSCSQTLNHNVMYWYQQKSSQAPKLLFHYYDKDFNNEADTPDNFQSRRPNTSFCFLDIRSPGLGDTAMYLCATSRSGQDIYEQYFGPGTRLTVT.

CDR3 sequence reads: CSKEGTPGAGELFF. Written as DNA, the CDR3 is TGCAGCAAGGAGGGGACACCTGGCGCCGGGGAGCTGTTTTTT. V usage is TRBV29-1 and J usage is TRBJ2-2, with D possibly called TRBD1 or TRBD2 (6 bases each). There are 14 residues in the CDR3. CDR1 and CDR2 from the germline V gene are SQVTM and ANQGSEA. The V gene lost 8 bases and the J gene lost 6 bases, with 19 bases spanning the gap.

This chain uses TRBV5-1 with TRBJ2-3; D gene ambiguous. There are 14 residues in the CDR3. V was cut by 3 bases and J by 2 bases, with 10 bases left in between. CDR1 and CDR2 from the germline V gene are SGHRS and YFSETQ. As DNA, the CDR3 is TGCGCCAGCAGCTCCCGGCAGTACACAGATACGCAGTATTTT. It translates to CASSSRQYTDTQYF.

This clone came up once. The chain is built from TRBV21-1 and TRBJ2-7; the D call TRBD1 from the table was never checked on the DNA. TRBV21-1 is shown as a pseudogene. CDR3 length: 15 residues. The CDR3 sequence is CASSKDRESPYEQYF. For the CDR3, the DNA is TGTGCCAGCAGCAAAGACAGGGAGTCTCCCTACGAGCAGTACTTC.

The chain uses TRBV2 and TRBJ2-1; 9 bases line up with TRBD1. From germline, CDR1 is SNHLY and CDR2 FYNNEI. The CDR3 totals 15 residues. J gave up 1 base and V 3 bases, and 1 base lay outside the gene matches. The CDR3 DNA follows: TGTGCCAGCAGTGAGGGGACAGGGTCCTACAATGAGCAGTTCTTC. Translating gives CASSEGTGSYNEQFF.

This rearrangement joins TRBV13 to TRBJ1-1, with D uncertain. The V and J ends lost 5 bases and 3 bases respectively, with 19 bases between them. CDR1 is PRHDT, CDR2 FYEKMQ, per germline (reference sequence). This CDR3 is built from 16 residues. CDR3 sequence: CASSPASAPGDTEAFF. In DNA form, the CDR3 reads TGTGCCAGCAGCCCAGCCTCGGCCCCCGGGGACACTGAAGCTTTCTTT.

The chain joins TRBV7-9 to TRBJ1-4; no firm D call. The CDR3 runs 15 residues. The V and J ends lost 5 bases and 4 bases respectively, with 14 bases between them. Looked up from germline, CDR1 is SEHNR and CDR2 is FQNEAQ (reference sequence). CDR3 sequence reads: CASSAPADFNEKLFF. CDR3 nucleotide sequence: TGTGCCAGCAGCGCACCCGCGGACTTTAATGAAAAACTGTTTTTT.

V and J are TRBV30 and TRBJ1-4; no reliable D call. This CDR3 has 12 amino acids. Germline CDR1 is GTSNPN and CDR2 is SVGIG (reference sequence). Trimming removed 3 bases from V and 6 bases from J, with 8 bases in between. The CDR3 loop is CAWSPTYEKLFF. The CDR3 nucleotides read TGTGCCTGGAGCCCGACATATGAAAAACTGTTTTTT. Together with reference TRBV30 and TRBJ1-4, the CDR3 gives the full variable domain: SQTIHQWPATLVQPVGSPLSLECTVEGTSNPNLYWYRQAAGRGLQLLFYSVGIGQISSEVPQNLSASRPQDRQFILSSKKLLLSDSGFYLCAWSPTYEKLFFGSGTQLSVL.

CDR3 amino acids: CASSLATDRYGYTF. The CDR3 nucleotides are TGTGCCAGCAGCTTGGCCACTGACCGCTATGGCTACACCTTC. The genes are TRBV5-6 and TRBJ1-2; the D is unclear. Germline V gives CDR1 SGHDT, CDR2 YYEEEE. This CDR3 comprises 14 residues. The V end lost 0 bases, the J end lost 4 bases, and 10 bases lay between the germline ends. The full variable domain, its missing parts supplied by reference TRBV5-6 and TRBJ1-2, is DAGVTQSPTHLIKTRGQQVTLRCSPKSGHDTVSWYQQALGQGPQFIFQYYEEEERQRGNFPDRFSGHQFPNYSSELNVNALLLGDSALYLCASSLATDRYGYTFGSGTRLTVV.

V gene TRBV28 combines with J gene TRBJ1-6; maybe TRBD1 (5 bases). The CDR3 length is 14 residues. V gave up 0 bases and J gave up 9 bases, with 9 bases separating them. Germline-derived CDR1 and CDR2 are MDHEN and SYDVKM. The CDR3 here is CASSLWGEGSPLHF. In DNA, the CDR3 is TGTGCCAGCAGTTTATGGGGGGAAGGTTCACCCCTCCACTTT. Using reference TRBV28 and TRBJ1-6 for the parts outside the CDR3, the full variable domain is DVKVTQSSRYLVKRTGEKVFLECVQDMDHENMFWYRQDPGLGLRLIYFSYDVKMKEKGDIPEGYSVSREKKERFSLILESASTNQTSMYLCASSLWGEGSPLHFGNGTRLTVT.

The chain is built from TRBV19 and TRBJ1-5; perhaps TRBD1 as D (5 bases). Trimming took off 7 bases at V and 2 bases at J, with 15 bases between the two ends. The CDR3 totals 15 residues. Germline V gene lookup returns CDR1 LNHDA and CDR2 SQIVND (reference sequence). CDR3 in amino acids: CASIGRDGGNQPQHF. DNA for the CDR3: TGTGCCAGTATCGGGAGGGACGGTGGCAATCAGCCCCAGCATTTT.

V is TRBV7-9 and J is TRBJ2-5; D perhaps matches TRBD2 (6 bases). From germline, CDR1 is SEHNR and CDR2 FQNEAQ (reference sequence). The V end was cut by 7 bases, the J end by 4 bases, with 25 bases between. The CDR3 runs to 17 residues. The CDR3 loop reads CASTLNEAGKGGETQYF. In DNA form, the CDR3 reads TGTGCCAGCACCCTAAACGAGGCAGGGAAGGGAGGAGAGACCCAGTACTTC.